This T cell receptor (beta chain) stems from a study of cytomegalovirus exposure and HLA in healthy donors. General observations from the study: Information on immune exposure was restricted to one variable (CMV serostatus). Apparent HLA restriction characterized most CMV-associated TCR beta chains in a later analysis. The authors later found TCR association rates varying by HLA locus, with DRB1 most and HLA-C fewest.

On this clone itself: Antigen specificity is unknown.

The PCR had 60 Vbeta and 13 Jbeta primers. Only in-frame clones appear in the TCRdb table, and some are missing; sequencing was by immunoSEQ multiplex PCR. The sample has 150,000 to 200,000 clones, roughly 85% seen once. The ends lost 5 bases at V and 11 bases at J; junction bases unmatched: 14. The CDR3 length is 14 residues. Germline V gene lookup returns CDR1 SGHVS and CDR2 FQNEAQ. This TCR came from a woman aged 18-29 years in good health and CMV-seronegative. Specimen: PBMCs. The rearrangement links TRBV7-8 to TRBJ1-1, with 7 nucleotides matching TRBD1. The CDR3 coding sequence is TGTGCCAGCAGCCTAAATAGGGAGGCGACAGGGGCTTTCTTT. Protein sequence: CASSLNREATGAFF.